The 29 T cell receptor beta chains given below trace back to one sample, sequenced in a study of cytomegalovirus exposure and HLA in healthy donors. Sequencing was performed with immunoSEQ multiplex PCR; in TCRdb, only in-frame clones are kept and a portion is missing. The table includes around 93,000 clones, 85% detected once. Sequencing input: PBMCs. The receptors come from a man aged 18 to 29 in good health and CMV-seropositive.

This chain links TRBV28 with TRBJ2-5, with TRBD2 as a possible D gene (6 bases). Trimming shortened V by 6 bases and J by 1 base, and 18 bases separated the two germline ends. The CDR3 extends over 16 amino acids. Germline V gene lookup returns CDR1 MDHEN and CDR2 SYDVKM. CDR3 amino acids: CASSPPAEGTQETQYF. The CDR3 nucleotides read TGTGCCAGCAGCCCCCCCGCGGAGGGGACCCAAGAGACCCAGTACTTC.

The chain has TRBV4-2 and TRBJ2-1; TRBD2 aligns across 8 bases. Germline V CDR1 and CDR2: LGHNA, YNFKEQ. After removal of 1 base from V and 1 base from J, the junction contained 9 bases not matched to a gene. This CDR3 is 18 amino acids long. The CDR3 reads CASSQGNYLAGSYNEQFF. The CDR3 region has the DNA TGTGCCAGCAGCCAAGGCAATTACTTAGCGGGATCCTACAATGAGCAGTTCTTC.

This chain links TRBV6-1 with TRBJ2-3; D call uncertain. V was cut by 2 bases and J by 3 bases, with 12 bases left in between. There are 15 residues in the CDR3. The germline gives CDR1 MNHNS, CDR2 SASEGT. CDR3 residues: CASSEFSGLTDTQYF. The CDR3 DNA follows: TGTGCCAGCAGTGAATTCTCCGGTCTGACAGATACGCAGTATTTT.

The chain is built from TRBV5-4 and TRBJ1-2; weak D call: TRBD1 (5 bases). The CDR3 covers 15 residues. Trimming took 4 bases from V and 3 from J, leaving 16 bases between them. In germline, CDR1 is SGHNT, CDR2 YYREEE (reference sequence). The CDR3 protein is CASSRLMRDYYGYTF. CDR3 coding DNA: TGTGCCAGCAGCCGCCTTATGAGGGACTACTATGGCTACACCTTC. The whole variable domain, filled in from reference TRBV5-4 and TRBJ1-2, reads ETGVTQSPTHLIKTRGQQVTLRCSSQSGHNTVSWYQQALGQGPQFIFQYYREEENGRGNFPPRFSGLQFPNYSSELNVNALELDDSALYLCASSRLMRDYYGYTFGSGTRLTVV.

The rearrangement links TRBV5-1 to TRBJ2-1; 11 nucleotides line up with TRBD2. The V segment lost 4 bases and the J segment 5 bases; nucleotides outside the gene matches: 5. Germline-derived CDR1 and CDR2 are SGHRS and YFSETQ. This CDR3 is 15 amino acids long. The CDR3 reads CASSISGRENNEQFF. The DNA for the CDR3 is TGCGCCAGCAGCATTAGCGGGAGGGAAAACAATGAGCAGTTCTTC.

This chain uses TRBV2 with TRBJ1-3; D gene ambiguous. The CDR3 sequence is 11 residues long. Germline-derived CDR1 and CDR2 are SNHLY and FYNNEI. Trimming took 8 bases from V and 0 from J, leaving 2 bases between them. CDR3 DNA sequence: TGTGCCAGCCTCTCTGGAAACACCATATATTTT. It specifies CASLSGNTIYF. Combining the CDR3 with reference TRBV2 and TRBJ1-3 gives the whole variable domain EPEVTQTPSHQVTQMGQEVILRCVPISNHLYFYWYRQILGQKVEFLVSFYNNEISEKSEIFDDQFSVERPDGSNFTLKIRSTKLEDSAMYFCASLSGNTIYFGEGSWLTVV.

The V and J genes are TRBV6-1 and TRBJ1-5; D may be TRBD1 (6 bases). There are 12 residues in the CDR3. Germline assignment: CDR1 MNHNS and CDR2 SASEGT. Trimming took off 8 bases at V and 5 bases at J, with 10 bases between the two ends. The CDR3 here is CASVKGDQPQHF. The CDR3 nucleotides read TGTGCCAGCGTAAAGGGGGATCAGCCCCAGCATTTT.

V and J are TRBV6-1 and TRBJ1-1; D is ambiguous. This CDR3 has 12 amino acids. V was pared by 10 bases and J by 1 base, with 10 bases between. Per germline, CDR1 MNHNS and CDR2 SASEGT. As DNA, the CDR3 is TGTGCCACCGAGGATCCGAACACTGAAGCTTTCTTT. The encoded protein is CATEDPNTEAFF.

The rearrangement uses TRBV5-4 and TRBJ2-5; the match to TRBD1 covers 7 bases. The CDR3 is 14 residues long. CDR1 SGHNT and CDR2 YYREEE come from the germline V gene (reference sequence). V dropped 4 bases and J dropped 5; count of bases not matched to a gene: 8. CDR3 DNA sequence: TGTGCCAGCAGCCAGGACAGGTCAGGGGAGACCCAGTACTTC. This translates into CASSQDRSGETQYF.

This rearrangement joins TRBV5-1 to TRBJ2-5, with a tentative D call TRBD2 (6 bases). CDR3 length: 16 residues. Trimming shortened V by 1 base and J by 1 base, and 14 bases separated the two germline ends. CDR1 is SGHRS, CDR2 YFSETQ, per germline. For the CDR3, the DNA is TGCGCCAGCAGCTTGTCGCGGGGATGGGGCCAAGAGACCCAGTACTTC. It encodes CASSLSRGWGQETQYF.

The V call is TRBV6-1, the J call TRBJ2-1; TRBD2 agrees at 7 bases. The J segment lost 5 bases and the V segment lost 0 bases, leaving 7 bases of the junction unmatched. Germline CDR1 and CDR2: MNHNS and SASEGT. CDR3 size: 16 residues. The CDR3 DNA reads TGTGCCAGCAGTGAAGCCTACCGACTAGCCCACAATGAGCAGTTCTTC. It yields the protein CASSEAYRLAHNEQFF.

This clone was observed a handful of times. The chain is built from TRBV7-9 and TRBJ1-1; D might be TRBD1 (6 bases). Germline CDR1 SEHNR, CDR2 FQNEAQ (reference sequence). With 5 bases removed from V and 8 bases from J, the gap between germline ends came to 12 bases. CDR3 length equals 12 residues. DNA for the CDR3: TGTGCCAGCAGCCGAATAGGACAGGAAGCTTTCTTT. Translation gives CASSRIGQEAFF.

For the CDR3, the DNA is TGTGCCAGCAGCTTAGCGGACCACAGGGAGACCCAGTACTTC. The encoded protein is CASSLADHRETQYF. This sequence joins TRBV7-9 and TRBJ2-5; D perhaps matches TRBD1 (5 bases). Trimming took 0 bases from V and 5 from J, leaving 10 bases between them. Per the germline V gene, CDR1 is SEHNR and CDR2 is FQNEAQ (reference sequence). CDR3 length equals 14 residues.

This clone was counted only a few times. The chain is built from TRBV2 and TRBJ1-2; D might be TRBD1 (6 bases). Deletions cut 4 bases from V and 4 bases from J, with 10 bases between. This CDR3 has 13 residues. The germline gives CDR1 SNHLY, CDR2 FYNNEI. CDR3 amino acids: CASSAGTLYGYTF. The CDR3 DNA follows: TGTGCCAGCAGTGCTGGGACACTCTATGGCTACACCTTC.

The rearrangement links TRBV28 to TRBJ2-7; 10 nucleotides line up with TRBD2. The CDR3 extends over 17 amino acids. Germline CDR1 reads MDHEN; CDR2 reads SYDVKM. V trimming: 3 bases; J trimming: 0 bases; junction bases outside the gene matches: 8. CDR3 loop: CASSFPSGRALSYEQYF. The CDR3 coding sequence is TGTGCCAGCAGTTTTCCAAGCGGGAGGGCCCTCTCCTACGAGCAGTACTTC.

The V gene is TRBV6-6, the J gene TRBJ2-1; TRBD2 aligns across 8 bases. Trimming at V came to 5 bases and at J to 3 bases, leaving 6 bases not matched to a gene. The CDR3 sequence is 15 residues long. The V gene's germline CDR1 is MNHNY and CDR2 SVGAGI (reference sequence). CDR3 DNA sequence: TGTGCCAGCAGTGGGGCGGGAGGCCGCTACAATGAGCAGTTCTTC. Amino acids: CASSGAGGRYNEQFF.

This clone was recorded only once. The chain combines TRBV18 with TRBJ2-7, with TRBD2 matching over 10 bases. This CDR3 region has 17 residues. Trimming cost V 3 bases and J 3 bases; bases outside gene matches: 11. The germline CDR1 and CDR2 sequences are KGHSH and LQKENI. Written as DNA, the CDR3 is TGTGCCAGCTCACCCCCGTTAGGGACTAGCGTCGGCTACGAGCAGTACTTC. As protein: CASSPPLGTSVGYEQYF.

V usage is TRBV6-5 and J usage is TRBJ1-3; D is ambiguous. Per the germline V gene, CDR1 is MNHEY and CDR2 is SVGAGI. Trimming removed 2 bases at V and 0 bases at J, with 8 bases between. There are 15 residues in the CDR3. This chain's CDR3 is CASSYSANSGNTIYF. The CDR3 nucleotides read TGTGCCAGCAGTTACAGCGCCAACTCTGGAAACACCATATATTTT.

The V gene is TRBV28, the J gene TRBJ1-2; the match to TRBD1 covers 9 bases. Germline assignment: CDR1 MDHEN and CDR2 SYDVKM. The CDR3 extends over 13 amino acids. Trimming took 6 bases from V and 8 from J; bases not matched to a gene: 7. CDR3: CASSRTGATGYTF. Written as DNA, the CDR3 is TGTGCCAGCAGCCGGACAGGGGCAACCGGCTACACCTTC.

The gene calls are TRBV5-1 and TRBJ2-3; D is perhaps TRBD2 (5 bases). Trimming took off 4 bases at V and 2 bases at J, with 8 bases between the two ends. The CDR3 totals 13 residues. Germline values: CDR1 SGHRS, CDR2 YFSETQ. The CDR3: CASSGSDTDTQYF. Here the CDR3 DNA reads TGCGCCAGCAGCGGGAGCGACACAGATACGCAGTATTTT. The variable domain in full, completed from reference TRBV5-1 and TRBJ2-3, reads KAGVTQTPRYLIKTRGQQVTLSCSPISGHRSVSWYQQTPGQGLQFLFEYFSETQRNKGNFPGRFSGRQFSNSRSEMNVSTLELGDSALYLCASSGSDTDTQYFGPGTRLTVL.

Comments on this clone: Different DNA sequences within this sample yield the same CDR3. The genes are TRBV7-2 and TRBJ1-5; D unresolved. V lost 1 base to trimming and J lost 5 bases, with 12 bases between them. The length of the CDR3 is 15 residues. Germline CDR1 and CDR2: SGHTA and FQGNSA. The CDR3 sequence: CASSLVLGGDQPQHF. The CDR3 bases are TGTGCCAGCAGCTTAGTTCTCGGTGGAGATCAGCCCCAGCATTTT. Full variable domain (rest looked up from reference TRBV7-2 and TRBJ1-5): GAGVSQSPSNKVTEKGKDVELRCDPISGHTALYWYRQSLGQGLEFLIYFQGNSAPDKSGLPSDRFSAERTGGSVSTLTIQRTQQEDSAVYLCASSLVLGGDQPQHFGDGTRLSIL.

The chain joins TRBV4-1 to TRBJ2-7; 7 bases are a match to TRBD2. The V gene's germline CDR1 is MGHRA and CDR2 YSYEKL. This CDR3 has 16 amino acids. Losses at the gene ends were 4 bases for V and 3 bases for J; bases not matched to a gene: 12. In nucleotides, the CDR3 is TGCGCCAGCAGCCGCGGAGGGGAGGGACCTGGCTACGAGCAGTACTTC. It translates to CASSRGGEGPGYEQYF.

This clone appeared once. The CDR3 spells CASSPPVQGRSYEQYF. CDR3 DNA sequence: TGTGCCAGCTCACCACCGGTACAGGGCCGCTCCTACGAGCAGTACTTC. This chain uses TRBV18 with TRBJ2-7; D perhaps matches TRBD1 (6 bases). The germline V gene has CDR1 KGHSH and CDR2 LQKENI. The V end lost 0 bases, the J end lost 0 bases, and 12 bases lay between the germline ends. The CDR3 extends over 16 amino acids. Complete variable domain (other parts from reference TRBV18 and TRBJ2-7): NAGVMQNPRHLVRRRGQEARLRCSPMKGHSHVYWYRQLPEEGLKFMVYLQKENIIDESGMPKERFSAEFPKEGPSILRIQQVVRGDSAAYFCASSPPVQGRSYEQYFGPGTRLTVT.

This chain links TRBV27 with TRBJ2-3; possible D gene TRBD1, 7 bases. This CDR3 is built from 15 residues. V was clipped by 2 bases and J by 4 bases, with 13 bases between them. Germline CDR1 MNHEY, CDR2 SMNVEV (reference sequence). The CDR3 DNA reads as TGTGCCAGCAGTTTACCAGGGGGGACGGCAGATACGCAGTATTTT. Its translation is CASSLPGGTADTQYF.

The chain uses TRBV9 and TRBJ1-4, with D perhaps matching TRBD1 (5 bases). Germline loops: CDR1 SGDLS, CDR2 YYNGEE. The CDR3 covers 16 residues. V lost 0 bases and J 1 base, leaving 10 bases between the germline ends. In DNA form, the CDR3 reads TGTGCCAGCAGCGTAGGGCAAAGGGGAACTAATGAAAAACTGTTTTTT. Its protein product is CASSVGQRGTNEKLFF.

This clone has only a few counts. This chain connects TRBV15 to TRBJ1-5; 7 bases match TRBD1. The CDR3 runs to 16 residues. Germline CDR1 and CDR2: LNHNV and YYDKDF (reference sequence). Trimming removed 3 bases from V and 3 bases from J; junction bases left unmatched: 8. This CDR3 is CATSRRTGVNNQPQHF. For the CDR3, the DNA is TGTGCCACCAGCAGGAGAACAGGGGTTAACAATCAGCCCCAGCATTTT.

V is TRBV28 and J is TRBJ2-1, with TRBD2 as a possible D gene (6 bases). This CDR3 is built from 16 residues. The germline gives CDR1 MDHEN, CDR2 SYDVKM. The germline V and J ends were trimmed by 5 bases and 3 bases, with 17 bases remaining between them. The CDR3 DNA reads TGTGCCAGCAGTCCCGGGGACTTAGTGGTCTACAATGAGCAGTTCTTC. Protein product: CASSPGDLVVYNEQFF.

Here the CDR3 DNA reads TGTGCCAGCAGGGACGGGAGAGATGAGCAGTTCTTC. Protein sequence: CASRDGRDEQFF. The chain joins TRBV6-6 to TRBJ2-1, with D possibly TRBD2 on 6 matching bases. The CDR3 has 12 residues. Per the germline V gene, CDR1 is MNHNY and CDR2 is SVGAGI (reference sequence). The V and J ends lost 6 bases and 8 bases respectively, with 11 bases between them.

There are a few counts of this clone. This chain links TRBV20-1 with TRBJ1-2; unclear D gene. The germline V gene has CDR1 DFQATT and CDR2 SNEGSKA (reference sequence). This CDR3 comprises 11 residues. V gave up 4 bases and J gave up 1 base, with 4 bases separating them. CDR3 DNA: TGCAGTGCTACAGTTAACTATGGCTACACCTTC. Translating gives CSATVNYGYTF.